One TCR beta chain is described in this entry. Clones were read by immunoSEQ multiplex PCR, and TCRdb kept only the in-frame ones, dropping some. The table shows 70,000 to 85,000 clones, with 92% occurring only once. The entry originates in a study of T cell changes during pregnancy in multiple sclerosis. The V gene lost 4 bases and the J gene lost 5 bases, with 11 bases spanning the gap. Germline lookup yields CDR1 MGHDK and CDR2 SYGVNS. The length of the CDR3 is 13 residues. This receptor was taken from a female donor with multiple sclerosis, enrolled in a pregnancy study. This sequence joins TRBV25-1 and TRBJ2-5; D perhaps matches TRBD1 (6 bases). The material sequenced was peripheral blood, taken before pregnancy. CDR3: CASSVQGIETQYF. CDR3 nucleotide sequence: TGTGCCAGCAGTGTTCAGGGGATTGAGACCCAGTACTTC.